This T cell receptor beta chain originates from a study of radiation and T cells in renal cell carcinoma. The assay was immunoSEQ multiplex PCR, and TCRdb's table has in-frame clones only and misses some. Of around 140,000 clones listed, roughly 83% are singletons. Study-wide findings and caveats: Top tumor clonotypes rose in blood 2 weeks post-radiation, then contracted. Without pretreatment biopsies, baseline tumor clonotype presence was undetermined.

Trimming pared 1 base from V and 3 bases from J, leaving 7 bases between. CDR1 is SGHTA, CDR2 FQGNSA, per germline. CDR3 length: 13 amino acids. Remarks on this clone: No antigen is known for it.

As to time point: baseline pretreatment blood. Treatment indicated: 15 Gy SBRT to primary tumor, nephrectomy 4 weeks later. This renal cell carcinoma was of the clear cell type. This clonotype was sampled from a woman in her fifties or sixties with renal cell carcinoma. Specimen: blood, collected from a patient whose treatment included radiotherapy and nephrectomy. The J gene is TRBJ2-7, the V gene TRBV7-2; D is uncertain. CDR3 nucleotide sequence: TGTGCCAGCAGCTTAGAGGACCGCTACGAGCAGTACTTC. Residues: CASSLEDRYEQYF. The variable domain in full, with the rest retrieved from reference TRBV7-2 and TRBJ2-7, is GAGVSQSPSNKVTEKGKDVELRCDPISGHTALYWYRQSLGQGLEFLIYFQGNSAPDKSGLPSDRFSAERTGGSVSTLTIQRTQQEDSAVYLCASSLEDRYEQYFGPGTRLTVT.